Described below is a single T cell receptor beta chain sequence and its context. Its specificity is not known. Using immunoSEQ multiplex PCR, the repertoire was profiled, and TCRdb retains in-frame clones only, with some absent. The sample consists of about 64,000 clones, roughly nine tenths of them appearing once. This sample was included in a study of graft-versus-host responses after intestinal transplantation. Study details: Anti-thymocyte globulin induction preceded two to four years of tacrolimus and steroid maintenance in all recipients. Study results and caveats: GvH clones turned up in recipient marrow; some had shown up first in ileum or blood.

V was trimmed by 5 bases and J by 7 bases, leaving 9 bases between them. The CDR3 runs 11 residues. CDR1 and CDR2 from the germline V gene are SGHAT and FQNNGV. The rearrangement joins TRBV11-2 to TRBJ2-7; D call uncertain. This specimen was unstimulated CD8+ T cells sorted from spleen or lymph node cells, taken before transplant. The sequence was collected from a human donor who was the organ donor for an intestinal transplant. The CDR3 DNA sequence: TGTGCCAGCAGCCAAGGCGGTGAGCAGTACTTC. It codes for CASSQGGEQYF. The whole variable domain, remainder taken from reference TRBV11-2 and TRBJ2-7, is EAGVAQSPRYKIIEKRQSVAFWCNPISGHATLYWYQQILGQGPKLLIQFQNNGVVDDSQLPKDRFSAERLKGVDSTLKIQPAKLEDSAVYLCASSQGGEQYFGPGTRLTVT.